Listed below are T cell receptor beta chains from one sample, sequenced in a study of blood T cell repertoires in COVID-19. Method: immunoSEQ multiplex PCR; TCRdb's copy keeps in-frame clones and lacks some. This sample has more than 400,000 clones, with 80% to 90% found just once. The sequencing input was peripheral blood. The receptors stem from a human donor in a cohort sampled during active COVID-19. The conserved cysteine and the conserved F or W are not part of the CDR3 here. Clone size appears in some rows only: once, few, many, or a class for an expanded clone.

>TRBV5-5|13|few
ASSLLGTGGTEAF
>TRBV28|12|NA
ASTQWGGEYGYT
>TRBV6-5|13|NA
ASSYAGTGEYEQY
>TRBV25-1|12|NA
ASGLQEKTGELF
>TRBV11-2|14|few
ASSLLTGRSAETQY
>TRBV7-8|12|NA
ASSLAGGLYEQY
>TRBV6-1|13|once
ASSERTGGSKEAF
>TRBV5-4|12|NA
ASSPDDRGETQY
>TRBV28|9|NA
ASTGFYEQY
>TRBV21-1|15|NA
ASSKEGGRVANQPQH
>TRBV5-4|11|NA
ASSKDWDREQY
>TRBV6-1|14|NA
ASSERLRANTDTQY
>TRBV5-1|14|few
ASSLGTTGGEEKLF
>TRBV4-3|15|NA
ASSQDTGGPSTGELF
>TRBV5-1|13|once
ASSLFGEASSEQY
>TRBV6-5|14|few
ASSYSTGDDSYEQY
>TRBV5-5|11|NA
ASSLSPQETQY
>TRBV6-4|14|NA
ASSQTPGLGADTQY
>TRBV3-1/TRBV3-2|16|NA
ASSPWDRLSFHYNEQF
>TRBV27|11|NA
ASSPRGRETQY
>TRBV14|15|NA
ASSQGGAGTGTYTQY
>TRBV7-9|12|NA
ASSEVTGANVLT
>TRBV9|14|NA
ASSARRELDTGELF
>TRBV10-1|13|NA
ASQEGQSSYNEQF
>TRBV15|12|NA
ATSRGGHTYEQY
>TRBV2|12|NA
ASTQVGAGQPQH